The source of this T cell receptor (beta chain) is a study of cytomegalovirus exposure and HLA in healthy donors. The study, taken as a whole, reports: Overall, about 160 TCR beta chains were annotated as cytomegalovirus-associated. Most observed TCR sequences were rare, whereas some public TCRs were detected in many donors. High sensitivity and specificity were reportedly achieved when the classifier diagnosed cytomegalovirus status.

Clones were sequenced by immunoSEQ multiplex PCR, and TCRdb holds only the in-frame ones, with some missing. Among about 110,000 clones listed, roughly 90% were seen once. A word on this clone: The antigen is unknown.

CDR1 is SGHTA and CDR2 is FQGNSA in the germline V gene. The CDR3 runs 16 residues. The ends lost 2 bases at V and 2 bases at J; junction bases unmatched: 3. This chain links TRBV7-2 with TRBJ2-1, with TRBD2 matching over 10 bases. Sequencing was performed on PBMCs. This TCR derives from a woman younger than 45 in good health and CMV-seropositive. The CDR3 DNA reads as TGTGCCAGCAGCTTAAACAGCGGGAGGGCCTACAATGAGCAGTTCTTC. This encodes CASSLNSGRAYNEQFF.